The entry below describes one T cell receptor beta chain. This specimen belongs to a study of cytotoxic CD8 clonotypes in ibrutinib-treated CLL. The protocol was immunoSEQ multiplex PCR, while the TCRdb copy is restricted to in-frame clones and leaves out a portion. Counted here are some 7,000 clones, more than 60% occurring once; the ten biggest clones make up approximately 3.9%. This TCR was sampled from a human donor with chronic lymphocytic leukemia. The sequencing here drew on PBMCs, taken before ibrutinib treatment.

CDR3 in amino acids: CASSLAGAGQPQHF. The DNA for the CDR3 is TGTGCCAGCAGCTTAGCGGGGGCGGGTCAGCCCCAGCATTTT. The chain is built from TRBV7-2 and TRBJ1-5; TRBD1 might be the D (6 bases). Germline values: CDR1 SGHTA, CDR2 FQGNSA. This CDR3 is built from 14 residues. The V end lost 0 bases, the J end lost 6 bases, and 9 bases lay between the germline ends.